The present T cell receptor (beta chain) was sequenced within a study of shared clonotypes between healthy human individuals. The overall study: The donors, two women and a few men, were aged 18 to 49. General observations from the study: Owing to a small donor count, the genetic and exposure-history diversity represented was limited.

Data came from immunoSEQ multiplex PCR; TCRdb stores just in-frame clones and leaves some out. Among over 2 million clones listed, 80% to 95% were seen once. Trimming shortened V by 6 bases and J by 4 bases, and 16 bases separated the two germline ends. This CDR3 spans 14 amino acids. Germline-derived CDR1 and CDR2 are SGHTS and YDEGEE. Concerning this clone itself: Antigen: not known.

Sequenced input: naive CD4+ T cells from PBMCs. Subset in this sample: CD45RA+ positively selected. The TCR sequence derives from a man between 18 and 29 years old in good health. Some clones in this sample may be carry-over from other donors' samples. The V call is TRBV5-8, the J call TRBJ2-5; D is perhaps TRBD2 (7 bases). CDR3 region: CASIRRRGGETQYF. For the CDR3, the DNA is TGTGCCAGCATACGCCGTAGGGGGGGAGAGACCCAGTACTTC.